This TCR beta chain was sequenced in a study of blood T cell repertoires in COVID-19. Background on the study: Spain, Italy and the United States supplied samples that represented acute and convalescent COVID-19. T cells, B-cell-depleted T cells, or PBMCs supplied cDNA or gDNA.

Trimming removed 1 base from V and 8 bases from J, with 12 bases in between. Germline assignment: CDR1 LNHDA and CDR2 SQIVND (reference sequence). The CDR3 extends over 15 amino acids. As originally analysed: Estimated nucleated cell counts came from reference gene primer amplification. The protocol was immunoSEQ multiplex PCR, while the TCRdb copy is restricted to in-frame clones and leaves out a portion. D and trimming come from the DNA, and the V and J calls and clone size come from that table. This table has approximately 72,000 clones, around 85% appearing once. This clonotype originated in a man between 45 and 60 years old with acute or convalescent COVID-19. Sequencing used peripheral blood. The chain uses TRBV19 and TRBJ1-6, with D possibly matching TRBD1 (5 bases). The CDR3 coding sequence is TGTGCCAGTAGTATAGCGATCACAGGTTATTCACCCCTCCACTTT. Translation: CASSIAITGYSPLHF.